The 14 T cell receptor beta chains given below trace back to one sample, sequenced in a study of Ad26.COV2.S vaccination and SARS-CoV-2 variants. The method was immunoSEQ multiplex PCR; TCRdb's version includes in-frame clones alone and lacks a portion of them. The sample consists of under 600,000 clones, nearly 90% of them appearing once. The treatment is: 15 to 20 received Ad26.COV2.S at low or high dose, single or two shots; 5 received placebo; per-sample allocation not given. Collection of the samples took place on day 63 after the first injection of vaccine or placebo. The material sequenced was peripheral blood, taken in a trial of Ad26.COV2.S vaccine versus placebo. The receptors were gathered from a person aged 18-60 years who received the Ad26.COV2.S COVID-19 vaccine or a placebo.

The J gene is TRBJ1-1, the V gene TRBV6-1; unclear D gene. The V end lost 8 bases, the J end lost 0 bases, and 10 bases lay between the germline ends. Germline-derived CDR1 and CDR2 are MNHNS and SASEGT. The CDR3 totals 13 residues. CDR3 sequence: CASGPNLNTEAFF. CDR3 in DNA: TGTGCCAGCGGTCCTAATTTGAACACTGAAGCTTTCTTT.

The chain is built from TRBV30 and TRBJ2-7; 7 bases map to TRBD1. This CDR3 has 14 amino acids. CDR1 and CDR2 from the germline V gene are GTSNPN and SVGIG (reference sequence). V lost 3 bases and J lost 3; bases outside the gene matches: 8. CDR3 sequence reads: CAWRDGTVNYEQYF. The CDR3 bases are TGTGCCTGGAGGGATGGGACAGTTAACTACGAGCAGTACTTC.

The J gene is TRBJ1-6, the V gene TRBV25-1; 9 bases are shared with TRBD1. The junction had 6 bases not matched to a gene; V was cut back by 6 bases and J by 0 bases. Germline CDR1 MGHDK, CDR2 SYGVNS. The CDR3 is 17 amino acids. CDR3 sequence reads: CASRGTGSSSYNSPLHF. CDR3 sequence (DNA): TGTGCCAGCAGGGGGACAGGGTCTAGCTCCTATAATTCACCCCTCCACTTT.

This chain uses TRBV15 with TRBJ1-6; 7 bases are shared with TRBD1. Germline V lookup: CDR1 LNHNV, CDR2 YYDKDF (reference sequence). The CDR3 extends over 15 amino acids. V was pared by 5 bases and J by 9 bases, with 10 bases of the junction left unmatched. Here the CDR3 reads CATSETGFKSSPLHF. CDR3 sequence (DNA): TGTGCCACCAGCGAGACAGGGTTTAAGAGTTCACCCCTCCACTTT. The variable domain in full, completed from reference TRBV15 and TRBJ1-6, reads DAMVIQNPRYQVTQFGKPVTLSCSQTLNHNVMYWYQQKSSQAPKLLFHYYDKDFNNEADTPDNFQSRRPNTSFCFLDIRSPGLGDTAMYLCATSETGFKSSPLHFGNGTRLTVT.

This clone has only one observation. The chain links TRBV4-1 to TRBJ1-1, with D possibly TRBD1 on 5 matching bases. Looked up from germline, CDR1 is MGHRA and CDR2 is YSYEKL. This CDR3 is built from 14 residues. V was trimmed by 1 base and J by 4 bases, leaving 10 bases between them. For the CDR3, the DNA is TGCGCCAGCAGCCAAGCTACAGGTGGCACTGAAGCTTTCTTT. It codes for CASSQATGGTEAFF.

V usage is TRBV28 and J usage is TRBJ2-7; D is ambiguous. CDR1 MDHEN and CDR2 SYDVKM come from the germline V gene. The CDR3 sequence is 17 residues long. Trimming stripped 5 bases from V and 0 bases from J, with 20 bases between. The CDR3 loop is CASSPAVWQDRSYEQYF. In DNA form, the CDR3 reads TGTGCCAGCAGTCCCGCCGTTTGGCAGGACCGCTCCTACGAGCAGTACTTC.

The chain is built from TRBV7-8 and TRBJ1-6; 7 nucleotides line up with TRBD1. After removal of 5 bases from V and 1 base from J, the junction contained 5 bases not matched to a gene. This CDR3 region has 16 residues. CDR1 is SGHVS, CDR2 FQNEAQ, per germline. As DNA, the CDR3 is TGTGCCAGCAGCCGACAGGGAGGGTCCTATAATTCACCCCTCCACTTT. Protein: CASSRQGGSYNSPLHF.

J is TRBJ1-6 and V is TRBV27; a possible D gene is TRBD1 (6 bases). Trimming removed 3 bases from V and 1 base from J, with 10 bases in between. This CDR3 is built from 16 residues. From germline, CDR1 is MNHEY and CDR2 SMNVEV (reference sequence). CDR3 region: CASSLQGLSYNSPLHF. The CDR3 DNA reads as TGTGCCAGCAGTTTGCAGGGGCTATCCTATAATTCACCCCTCCACTTT.

J is TRBJ2-2 and V is TRBV24-1, with D possibly called TRBD1 or TRBD2 (5 bases each). Trimming shortened V by 3 bases and J by 4 bases, and 17 bases separated the two germline ends. Germline-derived CDR1 and CDR2 are KGHDR and SFDVKD. The CDR3 contains 17 residues. CDR3 sequence: CATSDPAGTESTGELFF. In DNA, the CDR3 is TGTGCCACCAGTGATCCAGCAGGGACGGAGAGCACCGGGGAGCTGTTTTTT.

This chain joins TRBV6-5 and TRBJ2-7; tentatively, D is TRBD2 (7 bases). Germline CDR1 reads MNHEY; CDR2 reads SVGAGI. CDR3 length: 12 residues. V lost 5 bases, J lost 5 bases, and 10 bases lay in between. The CDR3, as DNA: TGTGCCAGCAGTCGGGGGGCGGACGAGCAGTACTTC. Its protein is CASSRGADEQYF.

The chain carries TRBV5-1 and TRBJ2-3; 10 bases are a match to TRBD2. Trimming removed 3 bases from V and 4 bases from J; junction bases left unmatched: 14. Germline-derived CDR1 and CDR2 are SGHRS and YFSETQ. The CDR3 is made up of 18 amino acids. CDR3 loop: CASSYGTKASGSPDTQYF. The CDR3 bases are TGCGCCAGCAGCTACGGGACAAAGGCTAGCGGGAGCCCAGATACGCAGTATTTT. The variable domain in full, with the rest retrieved from reference TRBV5-1 and TRBJ2-3, is KAGVTQTPRYLIKTRGQQVTLSCSPISGHRSVSWYQQTPGQGLQFLFEYFSETQRNKGNFPGRFSGRQFSNSRSEMNVSTLELGDSALYLCASSYGTKASGSPDTQYFGPGTRLTVL.

The genes are TRBV13 and TRBJ1-2; weak D call: TRBD1 (6 bases). Per germline, CDR1 PRHDT and CDR2 FYEKMQ (reference sequence). V lost 1 base and J 2 bases, leaving 8 bases between the germline ends. The CDR3 spans 14 residues. This CDR3 reads CASSLARGNYGYTF. CDR3 in DNA: TGTGCCAGCAGCTTAGCCAGGGGAAACTATGGCTACACCTTC. Based on the CDR3 plus reference TRBV13 and TRBJ1-2, the full variable domain is AAGVIQSPRHLIKEKRETATLKCYPIPRHDTVYWYQQGPGQDPQFLISFYEKMQSDKGSIPDRFSAQQFSDYHSELNMSSLELGDSALYFCASSLARGNYGYTFGSGTRLTVV.

The chain couples TRBV14 to TRBJ1-1; no clear D. Germline V gene data show CDR1 as SGHDN and CDR2 as FVKESK. Trimming took off 6 bases at V and 9 bases at J, with 14 bases between the two ends. There are 12 residues in the CDR3. CDR3: CASSPTFSKAFF. The CDR3 DNA is TGTGCCAGCAGTCCAACTTTTAGTAAAGCTTTCTTT.

The V gene is TRBV7-3, the J gene TRBJ2-1; no definite D call. Germline CDR1 reads SGHTA; CDR2 reads FQGTGA. The CDR3 covers 14 residues. V gave up 2 bases and J gave up 6 bases, with 11 bases separating them. CDR3 sequence (DNA): TGTGCCAGCAGCTTACCCGGACCGCTCAATGAGCAGTTCTTC. Residues: CASSLPGPLNEQFF. Looking up the rest from reference TRBV7-3 and TRBJ2-1 gives the full variable domain: GAGVSQTPSNKVTEKGKYVELRCDPISGHTALYWYRQSLGQGPEFLIYFQGTGAADDSGLPNDRFFAVRPEGSVSTLKIQRTERGDSAVYLCASSLPGPLNEQFFGPGTRLTVL.